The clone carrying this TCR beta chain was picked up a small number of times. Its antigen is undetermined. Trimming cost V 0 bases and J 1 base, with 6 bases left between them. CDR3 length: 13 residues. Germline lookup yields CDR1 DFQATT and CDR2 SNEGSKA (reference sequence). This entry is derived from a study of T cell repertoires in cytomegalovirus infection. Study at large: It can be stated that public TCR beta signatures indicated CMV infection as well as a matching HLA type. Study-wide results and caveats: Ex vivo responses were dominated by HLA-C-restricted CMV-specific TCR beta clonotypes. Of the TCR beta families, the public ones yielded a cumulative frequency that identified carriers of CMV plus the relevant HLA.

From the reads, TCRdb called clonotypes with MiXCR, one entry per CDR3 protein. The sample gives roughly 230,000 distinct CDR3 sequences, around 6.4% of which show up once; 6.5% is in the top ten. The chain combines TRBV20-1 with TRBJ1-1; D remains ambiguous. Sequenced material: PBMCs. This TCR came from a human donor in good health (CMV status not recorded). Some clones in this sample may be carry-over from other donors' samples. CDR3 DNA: TGCAGTGCTAGAGACCAGAAGAACACTGAAGCTTTCTTT. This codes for CSARDQKNTEAFF.